The clone carrying this T cell receptor (beta chain) was counted only a few times. The sample comes from a study of blood T cell repertoires in COVID-19. Across the study: In each case, the material was cDNA or gDNA derived from T cells, B-cell-depleted T cells, or PBMCs.

V trimming: 5 bases; J trimming: 8 bases; junction bases outside the gene matches: 6. The CDR3 totals 14 residues. Germline V gene lookup returns CDR1 MRHNA and CDR2 SNTAGT. As handled by the study authors: By means of reference gene primer amplification, nucleated cell counts were estimated. The protocol was immunoSEQ multiplex PCR, while the TCRdb copy is restricted to in-frame clones and leaves out a portion. V, J and clone size derive from that table, while D and trimming were established from the DNA sequence. Among 150,000 to 250,000 clones, approximately 82% were seen once, and the ten largest hold around 6.9%.

The rearrangement links TRBV6-4 to TRBJ1-2; 12 nucleotides agree with TRBD1. Material for sequencing was peripheral blood. The sequence was collected from a human donor with acute or convalescent COVID-19. The donor label of this sample is uncertain. The CDR3, as DNA: TGTGCCAGCAGTTCGGGACAGGGGGCGCGCGGCTACACCTTC. Amino acids: CASSSGQGARGYTF.